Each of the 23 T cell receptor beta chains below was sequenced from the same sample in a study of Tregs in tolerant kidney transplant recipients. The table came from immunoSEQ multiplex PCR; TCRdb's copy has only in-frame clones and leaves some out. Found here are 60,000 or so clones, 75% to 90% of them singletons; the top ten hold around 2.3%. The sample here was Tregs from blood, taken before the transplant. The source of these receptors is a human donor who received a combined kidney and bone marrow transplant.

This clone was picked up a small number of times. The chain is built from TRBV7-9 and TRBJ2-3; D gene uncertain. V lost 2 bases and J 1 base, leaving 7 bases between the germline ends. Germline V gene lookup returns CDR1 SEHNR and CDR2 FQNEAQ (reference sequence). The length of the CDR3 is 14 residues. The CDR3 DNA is TGTGCCAGCAGCTTATCCCCGGGCACAGATACGCAGTATTTT. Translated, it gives CASSLSPGTDTQYF.

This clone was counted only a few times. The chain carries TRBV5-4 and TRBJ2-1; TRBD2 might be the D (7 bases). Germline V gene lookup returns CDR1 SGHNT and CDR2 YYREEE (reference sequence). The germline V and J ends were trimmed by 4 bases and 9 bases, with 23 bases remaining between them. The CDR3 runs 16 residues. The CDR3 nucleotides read TGTGCCAGCAGCCTAGGGGGGGCTAGCTCTCAGGGTGAGCAGTTCTTC. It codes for CASSLGGASSQGEQFF.

The CDR3 DNA reads TGTGCCAGCAGCCCCAGGGACCTTCAGTACTTC. Encoded protein: CASSPRDLQYF. This chain connects TRBV7-2 to TRBJ2-4, with D tentatively TRBD1 or TRBD2 (5 bases each). CDR1 SGHTA and CDR2 FQGNSA come from the germline V gene. Trimming shortened V by 5 bases and J by 11 bases, and 10 bases separated the two germline ends. The CDR3 is made up of 11 amino acids.

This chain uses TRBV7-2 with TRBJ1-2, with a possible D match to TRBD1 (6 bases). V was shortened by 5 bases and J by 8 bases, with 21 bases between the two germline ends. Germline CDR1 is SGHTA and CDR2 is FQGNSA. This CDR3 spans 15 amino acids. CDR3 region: CASSRTARTEGGYTF. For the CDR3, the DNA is TGTGCCAGCAGCCGGACAGCCCGAACTGAGGGAGGCTACACCTTC.

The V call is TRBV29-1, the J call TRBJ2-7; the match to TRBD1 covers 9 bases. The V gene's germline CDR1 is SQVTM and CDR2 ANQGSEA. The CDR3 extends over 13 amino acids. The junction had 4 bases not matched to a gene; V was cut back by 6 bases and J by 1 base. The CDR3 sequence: CSVPGQGSYEQYF. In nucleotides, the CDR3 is TGCAGCGTCCCGGGACAGGGATCCTACGAGCAGTACTTC.

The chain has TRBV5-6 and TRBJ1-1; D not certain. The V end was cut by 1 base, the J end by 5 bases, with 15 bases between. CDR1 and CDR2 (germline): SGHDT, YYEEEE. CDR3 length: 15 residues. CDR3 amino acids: CASSLSIVSLTEAFF. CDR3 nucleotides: TGTGCCAGCAGCTTGTCGATCGTCAGTTTGACTGAAGCTTTCTTT.

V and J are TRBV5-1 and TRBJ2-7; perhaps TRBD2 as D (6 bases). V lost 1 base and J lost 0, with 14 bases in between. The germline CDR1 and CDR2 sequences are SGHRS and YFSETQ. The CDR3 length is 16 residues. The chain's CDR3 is CASSLRPAGPSYEQYF. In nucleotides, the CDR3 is TGCGCCAGCAGCTTGAGGCCGGCGGGGCCCTCCTACGAGCAGTACTTC. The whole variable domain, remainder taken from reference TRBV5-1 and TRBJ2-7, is KAGVTQTPRYLIKTRGQQVTLSCSPISGHRSVSWYQQTPGQGLQFLFEYFSETQRNKGNFPGRFSGRQFSNSRSEMNVSTLELGDSALYLCASSLRPAGPSYEQYFGPGTRLTVT.

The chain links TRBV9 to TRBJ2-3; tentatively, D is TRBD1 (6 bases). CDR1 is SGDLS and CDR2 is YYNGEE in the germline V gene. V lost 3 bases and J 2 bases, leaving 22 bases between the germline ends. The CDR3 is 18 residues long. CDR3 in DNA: TGTGCCAGCAGCGCACATACCCCAAGGCAGGGGCACACAGATACGCAGTATTTT. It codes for CASSAHTPRQGHTDTQYF.

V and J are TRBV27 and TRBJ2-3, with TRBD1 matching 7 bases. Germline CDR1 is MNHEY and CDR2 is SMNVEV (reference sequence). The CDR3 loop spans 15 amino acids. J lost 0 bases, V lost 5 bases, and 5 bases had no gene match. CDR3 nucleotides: TGTGCCAGCAGTCCTTCGACAGGGAGCACAGATACGCAGTATTTT. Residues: CASSPSTGSTDTQYF.

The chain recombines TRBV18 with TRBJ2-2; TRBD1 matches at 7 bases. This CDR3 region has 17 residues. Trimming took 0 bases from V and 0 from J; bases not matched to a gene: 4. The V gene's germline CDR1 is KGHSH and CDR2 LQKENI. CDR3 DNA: TGTGCCAGCTCACCACCGAGAGGGACAGCGAACACCGGGGAGCTGTTTTTT. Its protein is CASSPPRGTANTGELFF. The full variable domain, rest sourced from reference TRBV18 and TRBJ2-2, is NAGVMQNPRHLVRRRGQEARLRCSPMKGHSHVYWYRQLPEEGLKFMVYLQKENIIDESGMPKERFSAEFPKEGPSILRIQQVVRGDSAAYFCASSPPRGTANTGELFFGEGSRLTVL.

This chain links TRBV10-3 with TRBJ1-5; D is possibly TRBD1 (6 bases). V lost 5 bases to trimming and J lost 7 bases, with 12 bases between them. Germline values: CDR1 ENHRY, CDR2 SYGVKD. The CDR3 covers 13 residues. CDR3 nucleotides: TGTGCCATCAGTAAGACAGGCCCCCAGCCCCAGCATTTT. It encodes CAISKTGPQPQHF.

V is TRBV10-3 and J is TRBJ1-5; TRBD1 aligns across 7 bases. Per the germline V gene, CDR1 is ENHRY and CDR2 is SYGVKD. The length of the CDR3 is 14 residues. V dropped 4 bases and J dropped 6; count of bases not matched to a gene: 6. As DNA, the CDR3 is TGTGCCATCAGTGTAGGGGGCGCGGCTCAGCCCCAGCATTTT. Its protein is CAISVGGAAQPQHF.

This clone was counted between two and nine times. CDR3 in amino acids: CASIRTGGRRTEAFF. The DNA of the CDR3 is TGTGCCAGTATAAGGACAGGAGGTAGGCGCACTGAAGCTTTCTTT. The chain uses TRBV19 and TRBJ1-1; 7 positions agree with TRBD1. The germline V gene has CDR1 LNHDA and CDR2 SQIVND (reference sequence). Trimming cost V 7 bases and J 4 bases; bases outside gene matches: 12. This CDR3 region has 15 residues.

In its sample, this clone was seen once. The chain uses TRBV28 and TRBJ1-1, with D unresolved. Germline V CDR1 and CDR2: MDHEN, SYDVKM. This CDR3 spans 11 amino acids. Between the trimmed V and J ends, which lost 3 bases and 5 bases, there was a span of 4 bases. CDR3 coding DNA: TGTGCCAGCAGTTTGAGGACTGAAGCTTTCTTT. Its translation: CASSLRTEAFF.

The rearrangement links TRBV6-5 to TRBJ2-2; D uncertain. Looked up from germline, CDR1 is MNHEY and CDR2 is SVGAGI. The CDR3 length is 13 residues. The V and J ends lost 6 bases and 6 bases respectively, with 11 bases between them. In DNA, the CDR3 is TGTGCCAGCAGGCATCTTAGAGCCGGGGAGCTGTTTTTT. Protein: CASRHLRAGELFF.

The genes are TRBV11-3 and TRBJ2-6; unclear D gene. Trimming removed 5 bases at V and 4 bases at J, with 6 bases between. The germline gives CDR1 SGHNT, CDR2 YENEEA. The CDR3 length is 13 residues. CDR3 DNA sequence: TGTGCCAGCAGCAACACGGGGGCCAACGTCCTGACTTTC. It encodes CASSNTGANVLTF.

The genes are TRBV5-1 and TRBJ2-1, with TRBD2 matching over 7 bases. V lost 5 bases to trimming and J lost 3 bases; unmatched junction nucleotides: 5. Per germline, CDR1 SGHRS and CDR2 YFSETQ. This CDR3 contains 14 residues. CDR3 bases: TGCGCCAGCAGATATGGACTAGACTACAATGAGCAGTTCTTC. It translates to CASRYGLDYNEQFF. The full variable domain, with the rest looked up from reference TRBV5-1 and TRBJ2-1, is KAGVTQTPRYLIKTRGQQVTLSCSPISGHRSVSWYQQTPGQGLQFLFEYFSETQRNKGNFPGRFSGRQFSNSRSEMNVSTLELGDSALYLCASRYGLDYNEQFFGPGTRLTVL.

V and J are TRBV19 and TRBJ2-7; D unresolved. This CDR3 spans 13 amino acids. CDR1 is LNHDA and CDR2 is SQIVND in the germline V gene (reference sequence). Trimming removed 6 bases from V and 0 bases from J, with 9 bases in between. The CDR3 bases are TGTGCCAGTAGCATCCATAGCTCCTACGAGCAGTACTTC. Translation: CASSIHSSYEQYF.

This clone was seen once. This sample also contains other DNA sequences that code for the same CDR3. CDR3 protein: CASSRGLAGGFTDTQYF. The DNA for the CDR3 is TGTGCCAGCAGCCGCGGACTAGCGGGAGGGTTCACAGATACGCAGTATTTT. The V call is TRBV5-8, the J call TRBJ2-3, with TRBD2 matching 15 bases. This CDR3 has 17 residues. With V trimmed by 4 bases and J by 2 bases, 5 bases remained unmatched. Germline values: CDR1 SGHTS, CDR2 YDEGEE.

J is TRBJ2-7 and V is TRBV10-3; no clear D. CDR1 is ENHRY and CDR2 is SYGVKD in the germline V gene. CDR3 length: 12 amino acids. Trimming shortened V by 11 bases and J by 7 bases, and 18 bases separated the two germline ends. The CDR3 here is CAALGTLGEQYF. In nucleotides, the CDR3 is TGTGCCGCCCTCGGCACCTTAGGAGAGCAGTACTTC.

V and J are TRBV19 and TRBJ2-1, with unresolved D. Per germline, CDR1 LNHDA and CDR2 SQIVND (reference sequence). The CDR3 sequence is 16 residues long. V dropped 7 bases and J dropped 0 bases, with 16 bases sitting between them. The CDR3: CASKSSAASSYNEQFF. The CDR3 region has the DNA TGTGCCAGTAAGTCCAGCGCCGCTAGCTCCTACAATGAGCAGTTCTTC.

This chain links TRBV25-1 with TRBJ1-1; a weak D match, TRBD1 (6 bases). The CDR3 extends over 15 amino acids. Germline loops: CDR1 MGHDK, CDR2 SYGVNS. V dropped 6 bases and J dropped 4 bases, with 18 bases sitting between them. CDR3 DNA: TGTGCCAGCAGCTTTTTGGGGGGGGCCGGCACTGAAGCTTTCTTT. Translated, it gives CASSFLGGAGTEAFF. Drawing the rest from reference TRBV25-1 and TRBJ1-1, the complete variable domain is EADIYQTPRYLVIGTGKKITLECSQTMGHDKMYWYQQDPGMELHLIHYSYGVNSTEKGDLSSESTVSRIRTEHFPLTLESARPSHTSQYLCASSFLGGAGTEAFFGQGTRLTVV.

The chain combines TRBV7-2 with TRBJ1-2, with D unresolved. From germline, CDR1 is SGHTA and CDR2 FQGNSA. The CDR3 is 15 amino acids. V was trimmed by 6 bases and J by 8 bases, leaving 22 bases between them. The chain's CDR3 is CASRPRGREGYGYTF. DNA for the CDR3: TGTGCCAGCAGACCCCGAGGTCGGGAGGGCTACGGCTACACCTTC.